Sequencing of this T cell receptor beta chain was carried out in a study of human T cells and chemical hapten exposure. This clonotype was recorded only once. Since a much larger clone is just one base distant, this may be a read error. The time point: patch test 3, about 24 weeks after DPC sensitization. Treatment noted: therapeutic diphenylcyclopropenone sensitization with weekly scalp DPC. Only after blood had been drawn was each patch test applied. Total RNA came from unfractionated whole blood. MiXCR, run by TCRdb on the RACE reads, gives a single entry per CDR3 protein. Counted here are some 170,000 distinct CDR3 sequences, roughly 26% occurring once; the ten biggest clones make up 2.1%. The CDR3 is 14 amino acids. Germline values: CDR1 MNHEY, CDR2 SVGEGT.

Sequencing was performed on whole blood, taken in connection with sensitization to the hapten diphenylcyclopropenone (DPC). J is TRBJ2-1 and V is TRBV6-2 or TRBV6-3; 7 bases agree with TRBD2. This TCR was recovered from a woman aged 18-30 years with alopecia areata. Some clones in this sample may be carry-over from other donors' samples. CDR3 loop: CASSYREGVHEQSF. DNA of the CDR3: TGTGCCAGCAGTTACAGGGAGGGCGTCCATGAGCAGTCCTTC.